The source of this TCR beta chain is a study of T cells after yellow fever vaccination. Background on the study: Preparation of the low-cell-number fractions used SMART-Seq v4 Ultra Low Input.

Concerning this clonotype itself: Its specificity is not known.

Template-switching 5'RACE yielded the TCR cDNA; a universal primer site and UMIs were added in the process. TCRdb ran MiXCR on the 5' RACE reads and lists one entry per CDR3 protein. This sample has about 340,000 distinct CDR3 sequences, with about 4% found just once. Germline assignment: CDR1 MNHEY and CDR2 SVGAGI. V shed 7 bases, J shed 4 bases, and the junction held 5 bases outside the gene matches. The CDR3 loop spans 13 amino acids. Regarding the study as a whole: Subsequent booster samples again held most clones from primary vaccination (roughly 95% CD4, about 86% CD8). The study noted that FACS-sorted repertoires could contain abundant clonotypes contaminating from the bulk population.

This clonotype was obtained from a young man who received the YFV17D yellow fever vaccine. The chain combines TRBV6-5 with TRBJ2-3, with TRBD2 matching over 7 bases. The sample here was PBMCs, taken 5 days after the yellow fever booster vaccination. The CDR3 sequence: CASNRLASDTQYF. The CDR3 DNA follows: TGTGCCAGCAATCGACTAGCCTCAGATACGCAGTATTTT.